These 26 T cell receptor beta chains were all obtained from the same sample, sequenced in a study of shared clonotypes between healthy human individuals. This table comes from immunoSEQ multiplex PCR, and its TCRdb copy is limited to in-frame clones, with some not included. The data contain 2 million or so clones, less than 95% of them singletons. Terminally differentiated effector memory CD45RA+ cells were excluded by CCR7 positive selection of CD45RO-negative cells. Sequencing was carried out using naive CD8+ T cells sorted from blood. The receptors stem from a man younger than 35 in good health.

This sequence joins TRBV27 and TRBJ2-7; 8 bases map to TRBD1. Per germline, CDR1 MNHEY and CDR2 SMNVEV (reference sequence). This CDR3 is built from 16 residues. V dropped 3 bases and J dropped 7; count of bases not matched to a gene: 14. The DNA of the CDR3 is TGTGCCAGCAGTTTCGTAGGGGTCAGGGGGCTAGAAGAGCAGTACTTC. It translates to CASSFVGVRGLEEQYF.

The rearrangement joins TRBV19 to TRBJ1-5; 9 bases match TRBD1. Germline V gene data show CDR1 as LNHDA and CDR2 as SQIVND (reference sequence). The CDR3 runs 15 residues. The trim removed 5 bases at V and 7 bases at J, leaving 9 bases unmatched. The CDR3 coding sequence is TGTGCCAGTAGTCCCACCGGGACAGGGAAACAGCCCCAGCATTTT. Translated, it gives CASSPTGTGKQPQHF.

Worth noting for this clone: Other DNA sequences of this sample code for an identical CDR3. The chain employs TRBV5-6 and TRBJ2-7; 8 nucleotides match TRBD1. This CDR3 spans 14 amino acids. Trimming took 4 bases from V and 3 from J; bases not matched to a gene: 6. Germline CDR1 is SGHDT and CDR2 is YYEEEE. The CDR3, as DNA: TGTGCCAGCAGCCCCGGGACAGGCTTCTACGAGCAGTACTTC. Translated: CASSPGTGFYEQYF.

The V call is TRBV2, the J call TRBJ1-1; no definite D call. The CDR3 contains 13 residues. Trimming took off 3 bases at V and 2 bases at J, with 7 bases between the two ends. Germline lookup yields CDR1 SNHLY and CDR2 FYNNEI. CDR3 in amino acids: CASSEVPNTEAFF. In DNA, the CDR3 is TGTGCCAGCAGTGAGGTACCTAACACTGAAGCTTTCTTT. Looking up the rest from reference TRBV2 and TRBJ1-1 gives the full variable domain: EPEVTQTPSHQVTQMGQEVILRCVPISNHLYFYWYRQILGQKVEFLVSFYNNEISEKSEIFDDQFSVERPDGSNFTLKIRSTKLEDSAMYFCASSEVPNTEAFFGQGTRLTVV.

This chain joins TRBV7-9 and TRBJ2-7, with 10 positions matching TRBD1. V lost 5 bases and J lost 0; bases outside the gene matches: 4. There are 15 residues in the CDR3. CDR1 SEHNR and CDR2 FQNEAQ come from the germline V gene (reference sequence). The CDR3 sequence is CASSGTGESSYEQYF. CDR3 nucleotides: TGTGCCAGCAGCGGGACAGGGGAAAGCTCCTACGAGCAGTACTTC.

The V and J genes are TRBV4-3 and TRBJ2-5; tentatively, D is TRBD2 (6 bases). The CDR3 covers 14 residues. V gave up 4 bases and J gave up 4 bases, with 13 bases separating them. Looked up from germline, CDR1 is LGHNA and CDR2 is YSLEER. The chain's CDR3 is CASSLRLDRETQYF. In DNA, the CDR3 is TGCGCCAGCAGCCTAAGACTAGATCGAGAGACCCAGTACTTC.

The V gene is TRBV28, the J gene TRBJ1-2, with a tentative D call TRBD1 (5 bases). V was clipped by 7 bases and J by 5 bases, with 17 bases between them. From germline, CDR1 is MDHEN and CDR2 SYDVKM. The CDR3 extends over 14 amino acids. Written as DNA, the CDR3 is TGTGCCAGCATGACCCTCGACAGCTTATATGGCTACACCTTC. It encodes CASMTLDSLYGYTF.

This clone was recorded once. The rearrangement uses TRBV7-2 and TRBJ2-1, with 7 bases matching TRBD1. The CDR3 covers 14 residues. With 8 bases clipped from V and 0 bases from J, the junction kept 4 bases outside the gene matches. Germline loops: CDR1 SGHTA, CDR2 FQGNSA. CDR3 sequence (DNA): TGTGCCAGCGAGGGACAGAGCTCCTACAATGAGCAGTTCTTC. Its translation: CASEGQSSYNEQFF.

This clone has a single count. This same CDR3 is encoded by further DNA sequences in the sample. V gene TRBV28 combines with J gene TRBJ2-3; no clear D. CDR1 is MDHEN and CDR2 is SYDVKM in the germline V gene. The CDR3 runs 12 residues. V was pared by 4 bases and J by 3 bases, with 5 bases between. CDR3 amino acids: CASSSGTDTQYF. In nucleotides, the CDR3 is TGTGCCAGCAGTTCTGGGACAGATACGCAGTATTTT.

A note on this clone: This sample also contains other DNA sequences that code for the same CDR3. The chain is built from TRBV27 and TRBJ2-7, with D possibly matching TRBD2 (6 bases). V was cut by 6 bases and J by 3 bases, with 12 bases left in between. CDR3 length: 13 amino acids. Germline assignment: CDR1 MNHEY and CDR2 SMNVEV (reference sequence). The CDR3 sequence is CASSPRGSYEQYF. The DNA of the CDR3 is TGTGCCAGCAGCCCCCGGGGGAGCTACGAGCAGTACTTC.

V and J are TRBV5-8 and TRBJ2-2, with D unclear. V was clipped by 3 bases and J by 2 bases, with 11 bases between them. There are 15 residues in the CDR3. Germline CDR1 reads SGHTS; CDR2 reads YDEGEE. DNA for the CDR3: TGTGCCAGCAGCTCTATGGATGGTAACACCGGGGAGCTGTTTTTT. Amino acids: CASSSMDGNTGELFF.

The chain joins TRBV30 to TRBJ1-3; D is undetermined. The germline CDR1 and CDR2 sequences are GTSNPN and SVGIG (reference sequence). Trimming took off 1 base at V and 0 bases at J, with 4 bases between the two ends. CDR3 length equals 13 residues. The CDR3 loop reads CAWSEFSGNTIYF. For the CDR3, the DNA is TGTGCCTGGAGTGAGTTCTCTGGAAACACCATATATTTT.

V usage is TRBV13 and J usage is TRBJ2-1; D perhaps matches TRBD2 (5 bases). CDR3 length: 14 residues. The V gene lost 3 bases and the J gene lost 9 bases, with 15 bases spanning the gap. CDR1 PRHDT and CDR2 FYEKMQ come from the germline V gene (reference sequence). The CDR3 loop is CASSLGKGVGEQFF. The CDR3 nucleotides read TGTGCCAGCAGCTTGGGAAAGGGAGTCGGTGAGCAGTTCTTC.

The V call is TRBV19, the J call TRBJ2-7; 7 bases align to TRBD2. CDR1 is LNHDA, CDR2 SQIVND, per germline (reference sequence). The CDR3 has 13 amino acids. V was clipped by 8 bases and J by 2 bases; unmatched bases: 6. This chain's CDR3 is CASPRRGTYEQYF. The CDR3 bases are TGTGCCAGTCCCCGGCGGGGGACCTACGAGCAGTACTTC.

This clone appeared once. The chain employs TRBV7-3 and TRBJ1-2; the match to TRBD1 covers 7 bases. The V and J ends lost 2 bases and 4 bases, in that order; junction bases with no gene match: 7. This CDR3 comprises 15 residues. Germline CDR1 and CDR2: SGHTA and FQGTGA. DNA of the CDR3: TGTGCCAGCAGCTTAGATAGGCCAGGGGGCTATGGCTACACCTTC. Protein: CASSLDRPGGYGYTF.

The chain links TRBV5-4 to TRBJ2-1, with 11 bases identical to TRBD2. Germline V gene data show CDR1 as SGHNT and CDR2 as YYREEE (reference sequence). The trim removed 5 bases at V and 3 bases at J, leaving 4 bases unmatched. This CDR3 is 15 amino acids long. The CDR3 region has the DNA TGTGCCAGCAGGCCGGGACTAGCGGTCTACAATGAGCAGTTCTTC. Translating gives CASRPGLAVYNEQFF.

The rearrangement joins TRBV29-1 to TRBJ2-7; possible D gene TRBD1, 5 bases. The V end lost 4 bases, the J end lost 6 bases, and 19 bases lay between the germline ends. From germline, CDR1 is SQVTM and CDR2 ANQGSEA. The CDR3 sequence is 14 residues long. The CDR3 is CSVGLGARGLEQYF. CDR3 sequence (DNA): TGCAGCGTTGGCCTTGGGGCTAGGGGCCTCGAGCAGTACTTC.

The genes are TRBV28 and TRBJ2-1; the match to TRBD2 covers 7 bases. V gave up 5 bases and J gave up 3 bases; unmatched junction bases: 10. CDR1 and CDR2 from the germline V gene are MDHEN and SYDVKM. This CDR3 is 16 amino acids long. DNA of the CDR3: TGTGCCAGCAGTCAACCGCTAGCGGAAGACTACAATGAGCAGTTCTTC. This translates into CASSQPLAEDYNEQFF.

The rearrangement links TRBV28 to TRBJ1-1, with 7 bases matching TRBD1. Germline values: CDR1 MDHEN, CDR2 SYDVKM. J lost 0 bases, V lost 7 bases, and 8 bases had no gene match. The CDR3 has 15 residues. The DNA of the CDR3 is TGTGCCAGCACCTACGGAGGGGGCATGAACACTGAAGCTTTCTTT. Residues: CASTYGGGMNTEAFF.

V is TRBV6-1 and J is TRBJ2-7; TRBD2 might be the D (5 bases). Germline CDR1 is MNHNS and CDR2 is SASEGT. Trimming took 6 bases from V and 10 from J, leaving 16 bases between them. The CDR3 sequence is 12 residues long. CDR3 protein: CASRPEGSGQYF. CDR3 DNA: TGTGCCAGCAGACCAGAGGGAAGCGGCCAGTACTTC.

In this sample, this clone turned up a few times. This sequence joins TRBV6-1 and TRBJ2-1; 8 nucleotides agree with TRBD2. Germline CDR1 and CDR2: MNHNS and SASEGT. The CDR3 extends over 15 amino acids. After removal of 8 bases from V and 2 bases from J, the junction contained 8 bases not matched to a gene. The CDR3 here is CASGFGGGTYNEQFF. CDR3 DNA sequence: TGTGCCAGCGGGTTTGGCGGGGGGACCTACAATGAGCAGTTCTTC.

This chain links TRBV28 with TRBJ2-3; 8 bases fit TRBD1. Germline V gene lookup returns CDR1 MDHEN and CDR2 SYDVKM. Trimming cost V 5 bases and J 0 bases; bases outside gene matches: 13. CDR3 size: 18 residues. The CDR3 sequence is CASSPVIMTGESTDTQYF. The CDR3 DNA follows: TGTGCCAGCAGTCCAGTCATCATGACAGGGGAGAGCACAGATACGCAGTATTTT.

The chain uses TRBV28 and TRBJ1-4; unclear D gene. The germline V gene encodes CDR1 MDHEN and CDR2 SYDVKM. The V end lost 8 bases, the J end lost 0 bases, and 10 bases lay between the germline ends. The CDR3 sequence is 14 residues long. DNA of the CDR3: TGTGCCAGCTCAGGACGTGCAACTAATGAAAAACTGTTTTTT. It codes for CASSGRATNEKLFF.

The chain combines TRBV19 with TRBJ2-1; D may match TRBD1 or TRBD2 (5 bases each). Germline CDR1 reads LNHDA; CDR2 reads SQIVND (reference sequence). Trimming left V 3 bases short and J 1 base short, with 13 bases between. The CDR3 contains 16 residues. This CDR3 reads CASSILRGPSYNEQFF. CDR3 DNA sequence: TGTGCCAGTAGTATTCTTCGGGGCCCATCCTACAATGAGCAGTTCTTC. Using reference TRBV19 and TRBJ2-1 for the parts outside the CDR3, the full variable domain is DGGITQSPKYLFRKEGQNVTLSCEQNLNHDAMYWYRQDPGQGLRLIYYSQIVNDFQKGDIAEGYSVSREKKESFPLTVTSAQKNPTAFYLCASSILRGPSYNEQFFGPGTRLTVL.

CDR3: CASSEDLSGQPQHF. DNA of the CDR3: TGTGCCAGCAGTGAAGACCTTTCTGGTCAGCCCCAGCATTTT. The chain links TRBV6-1 to TRBJ1-5; D is undetermined. V was cut by 1 base and J by 6 bases, with 10 bases left in between. CDR3 length equals 14 residues. Germline assignment: CDR1 MNHNS and CDR2 SASEGT.

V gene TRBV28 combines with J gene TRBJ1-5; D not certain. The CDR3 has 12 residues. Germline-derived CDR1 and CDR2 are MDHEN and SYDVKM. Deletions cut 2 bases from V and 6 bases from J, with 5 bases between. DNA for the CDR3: TGTGCCAGCAGTTTAAAGGCTCAGCCCCAGCATTTT. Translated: CASSLKAQPQHF.